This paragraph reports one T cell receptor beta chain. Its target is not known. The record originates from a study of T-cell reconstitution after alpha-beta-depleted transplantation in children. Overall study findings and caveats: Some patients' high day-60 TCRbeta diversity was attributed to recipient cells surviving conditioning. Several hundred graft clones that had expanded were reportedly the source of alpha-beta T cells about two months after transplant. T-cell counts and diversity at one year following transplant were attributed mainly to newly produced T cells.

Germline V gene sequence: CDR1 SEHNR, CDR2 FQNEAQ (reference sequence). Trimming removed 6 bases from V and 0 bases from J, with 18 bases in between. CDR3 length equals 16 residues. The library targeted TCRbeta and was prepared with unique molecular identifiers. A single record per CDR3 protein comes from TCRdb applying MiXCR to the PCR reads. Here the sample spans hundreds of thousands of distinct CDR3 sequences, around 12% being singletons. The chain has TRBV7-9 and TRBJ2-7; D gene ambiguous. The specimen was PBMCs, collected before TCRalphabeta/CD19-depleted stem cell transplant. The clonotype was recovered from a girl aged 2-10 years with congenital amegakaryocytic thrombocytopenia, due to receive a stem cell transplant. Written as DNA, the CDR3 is TGTGCCAGCAGTCCGTCCGGTAGGAGCTACTCCTACGAGCAGTACTTC. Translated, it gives CASSPSGRSYSYEQYF.